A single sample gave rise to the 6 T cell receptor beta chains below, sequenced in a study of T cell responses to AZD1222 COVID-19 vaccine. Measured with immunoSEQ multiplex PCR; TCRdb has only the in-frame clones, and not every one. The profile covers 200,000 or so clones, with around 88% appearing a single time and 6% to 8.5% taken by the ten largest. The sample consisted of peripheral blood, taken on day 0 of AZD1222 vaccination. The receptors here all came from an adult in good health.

CDR3 sequence (DNA): TGTGCCAGCAGTGACCCCGTAAAGACCCAGTACTTC. This sequence encodes CASSDPVKTQYF. This chain connects TRBV28 to TRBJ2-5; D is unresolved. This CDR3 spans 12 amino acids. Trimming shortened V by 5 bases and J by 6 bases, and 10 bases separated the two germline ends. Germline CDR1 is MDHEN and CDR2 is SYDVKM.

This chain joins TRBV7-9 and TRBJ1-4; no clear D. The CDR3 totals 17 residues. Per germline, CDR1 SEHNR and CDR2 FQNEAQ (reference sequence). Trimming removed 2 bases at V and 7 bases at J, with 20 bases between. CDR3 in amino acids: CASSLFPQTNRGEKLFF. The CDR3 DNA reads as TGTGCCAGCAGCTTATTCCCCCAGACAAATCGGGGTGAAAAACTGTTTTTT.

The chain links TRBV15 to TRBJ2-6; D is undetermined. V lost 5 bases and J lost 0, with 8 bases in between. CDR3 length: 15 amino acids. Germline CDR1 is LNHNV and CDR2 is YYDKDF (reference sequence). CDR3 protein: CATSPLSSGANVLTF. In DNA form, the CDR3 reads TGTGCCACCAGCCCTCTCAGCTCTGGGGCCAACGTCCTGACTTTC. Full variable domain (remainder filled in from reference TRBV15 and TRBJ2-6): DAMVIQNPRYQVTQFGKPVTLSCSQTLNHNVMYWYQQKSSQAPKLLFHYYDKDFNNEADTPDNFQSRRPNTSFCFLDIRSPGLGDTAMYLCATSPLSSGANVLTFGAGSRLTVL.

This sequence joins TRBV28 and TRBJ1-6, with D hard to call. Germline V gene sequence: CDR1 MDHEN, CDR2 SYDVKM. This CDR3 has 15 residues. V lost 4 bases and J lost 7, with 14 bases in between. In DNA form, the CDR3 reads TGTGCCAGCAGTTCTTTTGGGAAGGGAAATTCACCCCTCCACTTT. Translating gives CASSSFGKGNSPLHF.

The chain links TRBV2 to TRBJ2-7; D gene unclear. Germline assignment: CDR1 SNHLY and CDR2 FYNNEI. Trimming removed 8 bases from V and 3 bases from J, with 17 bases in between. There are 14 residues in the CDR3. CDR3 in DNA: TGTGCCAGCGCCCCCGGGTCTAATAACTACGAGCAGTACTTC. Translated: CASAPGSNNYEQYF.

This CDR3 reads CASSSRSGMNTEAFF. CDR3 bases: TGCGCCAGCAGCTCCCGGAGCGGGATGAACACTGAAGCTTTCTTT. The chain uses TRBV5-1 and TRBJ1-1; no definite D call. In germline, CDR1 is SGHRS, CDR2 YFSETQ. Deletions cut 3 bases from V and 0 bases from J, with 12 bases between. CDR3 length: 15 residues.